The T cell receptor beta chain described here comes from a study of prognosis after radiotherapy for stage I lung cancer. Genomic DNA provided the template from which TCR beta CDR3 was amplified by two-round multiplex PCR. With primers specific to each TRBV and TRBJ gene, the first-round PCR was performed. MiXCR, run by TCRdb on the multiplex PCR reads, gives a single entry per CDR3 protein. Found here are 9,500 to 12,000 distinct CDR3 sequences, around 40% of them singletons; the top ten hold about 53%. This CDR3 is 16 amino acids long. With 1 base clipped from V and 7 bases from J, the junction kept 9 bases outside the gene matches. CDR1 LGHNA and CDR2 YNFKEQ come from the germline V gene.

This specimen was PBMCs, taken before or after stereotactic body radiation therapy (not recorded which). The gene calls are TRBV4-2 and TRBJ1-4; 7 bases are a match to TRBD1. The receptor was derived from a donor at least 50 years old with non-small cell lung cancer. The CDR3 sequence: CASSQAMTGLSEKLFF. The CDR3 DNA sequence: TGTGCCAGCAGCCAAGCCATGACAGGGTTGTCTGAAAAACTGTTTTTT.